A single sample gave rise to the 27 T cell receptor beta chains below, sequenced in a study of cytomegalovirus exposure and HLA in healthy donors. Use of 60 Vbeta and 13 Jbeta primers characterized the PCR. Sequencing was performed with immunoSEQ multiplex PCR; in TCRdb, only in-frame clones are kept and a portion is missing. The sample lists around 160,000 clones, about three quarters occurring once. Sequenced: PBMCs. The receptors shown here come from a man between 18 and 29 years old in good health and CMV-seropositive.

This sequence joins TRBV4-1 and TRBJ2-1; TRBD2 agrees at 11 bases. Germline V gives CDR1 MGHRA, CDR2 YSYEKL. The CDR3 totals 15 residues. V lost 1 base and J lost 6; bases outside the gene matches: 2. The CDR3 DNA sequence: TGCGCCAGCAGCCAAGTTACTAGCGGGAGCAATGAGCAGTTCTTC. Its protein product is CASSQVTSGSNEQFF.

The rearrangement joins TRBV9 to TRBJ2-3; D not resolved. There are 13 residues in the CDR3. Trimming took off 2 bases at V and 2 bases at J, with 6 bases between the two ends. In germline, CDR1 is SGDLS, CDR2 YYNGEE. The CDR3 nucleotides are TGTGCCAGCAGCGTGGGCCTCACAGATACGCAGTATTTT. It codes for CASSVGLTDTQYF.

This clone is a singleton in its sample. The chain is built from TRBV5-1 and TRBJ2-1, with 7 bases lining up with TRBD2. This CDR3 spans 14 amino acids. Germline CDR1 reads SGHRS; CDR2 reads YFSETQ. V shed 5 bases, J shed 4 bases, and the junction held 6 bases outside the gene matches. In nucleotides, the CDR3 is TGCGCCAGCAGTACTACTAGCGATTACAATGAGCAGTTCTTC. Its protein is CASSTTSDYNEQFF.

The rearrangement links TRBV4-1 to TRBJ1-1, with D tentatively TRBD1 (6 bases). V lost 0 bases, J lost 1 base, and 9 bases lay in between. Germline values: CDR1 MGHRA, CDR2 YSYEKL. The CDR3 has 15 amino acids. The CDR3 sequence is CASSQDLTGNTEAFF. In DNA, the CDR3 is TGCGCCAGCAGCCAAGACCTGACAGGGAACACTGAAGCTTTCTTT.

The V and J genes are TRBV6-5 and TRBJ2-5; TRBD1 aligns across 11 bases. Germline CDR1 is MNHEY and CDR2 is SVGAGI. Losses at the gene ends were 2 bases for V and 5 bases for J; bases not matched to a gene: 7. The CDR3 is made up of 16 amino acids. Here the CDR3 DNA reads TGTGCCAGCAGTTACGGACAGGGGGCCGGGAGCGAGACCCAGTACTTC. Protein product: CASSYGQGAGSETQYF.

The rearrangement joins TRBV10-3 to TRBJ2-3, with a tentative D call TRBD2 (6 bases). Germline loops: CDR1 ENHRY, CDR2 SYGVKD. CDR3 length: 14 residues. V lost 10 bases, J lost 0 bases, and 14 bases lay in between. The chain's CDR3 is CATLGGPSTDTQYF. CDR3 DNA sequence: TGTGCCACCTTGGGGGGACCGAGCACAGATACGCAGTATTTT.

This sequence joins TRBV4-1 and TRBJ1-1; possibly TRBD1 for D (5 bases). Germline loops: CDR1 MGHRA, CDR2 YSYEKL. V lost 2 bases and J 7 bases, leaving 8 bases between the germline ends. This CDR3 is 12 amino acids long. CDR3 residues: CASSQQGGEAFF. The CDR3 DNA is TGCGCCAGCAGCCAACAGGGAGGTGAAGCTTTCTTT.

V and J are TRBV19 and TRBJ1-1; tentative D call: TRBD1 (5 bases). The germline V gene has CDR1 LNHDA and CDR2 SQIVND (reference sequence). With 6 bases removed from V and 0 bases from J, the gap between germline ends came to 11 bases. CDR3 length equals 14 residues. In DNA, the CDR3 is TGTGCCAGTAGCCAACAGGCTATGAACACTGAAGCTTTCTTT. Translation gives CASSQQAMNTEAFF. Drawing the rest from reference TRBV19 and TRBJ1-1, the complete variable domain is DGGITQSPKYLFRKEGQNVTLSCEQNLNHDAMYWYRQDPGQGLRLIYYSQIVNDFQKGDIAEGYSVSREKKESFPLTVTSAQKNPTAFYLCASSQQAMNTEAFFGQGTRLTVV.

The V call is TRBV27, the J call TRBJ2-1, with 7 positions matching TRBD2. Germline CDR1 MNHEY, CDR2 SMNVEV (reference sequence). The trim removed 6 bases at V and 5 bases at J, leaving 7 bases unmatched. The CDR3 is 14 amino acids. The CDR3 DNA is TGTGCCAGCAGGTGGGGAGGGACCCACAATGAGCAGTTCTTC. This codes for CASRWGGTHNEQFF.

The chain uses TRBV11-3 and TRBJ2-3, with TRBD1 as a possible D gene (6 bases). Trimming pared 1 base from V and 5 bases from J, leaving 10 bases between. Germline-derived CDR1 and CDR2 are SGHNT and YENEEA. The CDR3 totals 14 residues. CDR3 in DNA: TGTGCCAGCAGCTTAGGAGGGGGAAAAGATACGCAGTATTTT. Encoded protein: CASSLGGGKDTQYF.

The V and J genes are TRBV11-3 and TRBJ2-7; 11 positions agree with TRBD2. V lost 1 base, J lost 2 bases, and 7 bases stayed unmatched. The length of the CDR3 is 17 residues. Germline V lookup: CDR1 SGHNT, CDR2 YENEEA. The CDR3 DNA reads as TGTGCCAGCAGCTTAGCTAGCGGGGGGATCGTACCCTACGAGCAGTACGTC. It is translated as CASSLASGGIVPYEQYV.

The chain carries TRBV29-1 and TRBJ2-3; TRBD1 is a possible D gene (6 bases). Germline V gene data show CDR1 as SQVTM and CDR2 as ANQGSEA. V lost 4 bases, J lost 4 bases, and 12 bases lay in between. The CDR3 is made up of 13 amino acids. CDR3 nucleotides: TGCAGCGTTGGGGTTCAGGGGCCAGATACGCAGTATTTT. This gives the protein CSVGVQGPDTQYF.

V gene TRBV14 combines with J gene TRBJ2-3; 11 bases are shared with TRBD2. The CDR3 is made up of 16 amino acids. The germline V gene encodes CDR1 SGHDN and CDR2 FVKESK. V shed 1 base and J 2 bases; nucleotides not matched to a gene: 2. The CDR3 DNA reads TGTGCCAGCAGCCAAGTAGCGGGGGGGAACACAGATACGCAGTATTTT. It is translated as CASSQVAGGNTDTQYF. Full variable domain (rest looked up from reference TRBV14 and TRBJ2-3): EAGVTQFPSHSVIEKGQTVTLRCDPISGHDNLYWYRRVMGKEIKFLLHFVKESKQDESGMPNNRFLAERTGGTYSTLKVQPAELEDSGVYFCASSQVAGGNTDTQYFGPGTRLTVL.

V usage is TRBV7-8 and J usage is TRBJ1-5; D remains unclear. The germline V gene encodes CDR1 SGHVS and CDR2 FQNEAQ. Trimming took off 1 base at V and 0 bases at J, with 13 bases between the two ends. There are 17 residues in the CDR3. CDR3 loop: CASSLVNGAGSNQPQHF. CDR3 nucleotides: TGTGCCAGCAGCTTAGTTAACGGAGCGGGTAGCAATCAGCCCCAGCATTTT.

The V and J genes are TRBV29-1 and TRBJ2-5, with 7 nucleotides matching TRBD1. V dropped 7 bases and J dropped 1; count of bases not matched to a gene: 12. CDR1 is SQVTM, CDR2 ANQGSEA, per germline. There are 15 residues in the CDR3. CDR3 DNA sequence: TGCAGCGCCCGAGGACAGGCTACGTTCCAAGAGACCCAGTACTTC. Translation gives CSARGQATFQETQYF.

This chain uses TRBV6-5 with TRBJ1-1; a possible D gene is TRBD1 (6 bases). V was trimmed by 2 bases and J by 1 base, leaving 11 bases between them. CDR1 and CDR2 (germline): MNHEY, SVGAGI. The CDR3 is 15 amino acids. The CDR3 DNA sequence: TGTGCCAGCAGTTACCACAGGGAGGGGAACACTGAAGCTTTCTTT. Translating gives CASSYHREGNTEAFF.

This sequence joins TRBV29-1 and TRBJ2-2; 7 bases line up with TRBD1. This CDR3 comprises 14 residues. Per the germline V gene, CDR1 is SQVTM and CDR2 is ANQGSEA. The ends lost 4 bases at V and 2 bases at J; junction bases unmatched: 4. The CDR3 reads CSVVGQVNTGELFF. CDR3 in DNA: TGCAGCGTTGTCGGACAGGTCAACACCGGGGAGCTGTTTTTT.

The J gene is TRBJ1-2, the V gene TRBV7-6, with 8 bases that match TRBD1. Trimming at V came to 8 bases and at J to 4 bases, leaving 6 bases not matched to a gene. CDR1 and CDR2 (germline): SGHVS, FNYEAQ. The CDR3 is made up of 13 amino acids. The CDR3 loop is CASAGGTGYGYTF. For the CDR3, the DNA is TGTGCCAGCGCTGGCGGGACAGGCTATGGCTACACCTTC.

The chain employs TRBV2 and TRBJ1-4, with 10 positions matching TRBD1. Germline trimming cut 5 bases from V and 7 bases from J; bases unmatched to any gene: 10. CDR1 and CDR2 (germline): SNHLY, FYNNEI. This CDR3 contains 16 residues. CDR3 protein: CASSSGTGALGEKLFF. CDR3 nucleotides: TGTGCCAGCAGTTCCGGGACAGGGGCTCTAGGTGAAAAACTGTTTTTT.

V gene TRBV30 combines with J gene TRBJ1-2, with D possibly being TRBD1 (5 bases). This CDR3 is built from 13 residues. With 3 bases removed from V and 4 bases from J, the gap between germline ends came to 12 bases. In germline, CDR1 is GTSNPN, CDR2 SVGIG (reference sequence). The DNA for the CDR3 is TGTGCCTGGAGGGAACGGGGGGTCTATGGCTACACCTTC. It specifies CAWRERGVYGYTF.

This chain uses TRBV18 with TRBJ1-1, with 9 bases identical to TRBD1. This CDR3 has 14 amino acids. Per the germline V gene, CDR1 is KGHSH and CDR2 is LQKENI. V shed 2 bases, J shed 4 bases, and the junction held 2 bases outside the gene matches. For the CDR3, the DNA is TGTGCCAGCTCACCAGGGGGACAGGGCACTGAAGCTTTCTTT. Encoded protein: CASSPGGQGTEAFF.

This clone was observed a single time. V is TRBV9 and J is TRBJ2-2; TRBD1 is a possible D gene (5 bases). The CDR3 consists of 16 residues. Germline CDR1 is SGDLS and CDR2 is YYNGEE. Trimming pared 4 bases from V and 2 bases from J, leaving 15 bases between. CDR3 bases: TGTGCCAGCAGCTCCTCTAAAGGGGCCAACACCGGGGAGCTGTTTTTT. Its protein product is CASSSSKGANTGELFF.

This clone was seen a few times. This chain links TRBV7-9 with TRBJ1-1, with 9 bases matching TRBD1. The V gene's germline CDR1 is SEHNR and CDR2 FQNEAQ (reference sequence). V shed 5 bases and J 5 bases; nucleotides not matched to a gene: 3. The CDR3 extends over 13 amino acids. The CDR3 sequence is CASSGTGKTEAFF. The CDR3 DNA follows: TGTGCCAGCAGCGGGACAGGGAAAACTGAAGCTTTCTTT.

This chain links TRBV19 with TRBJ1-5; no definite D call. V dropped 7 bases and J dropped 3 bases, with 13 bases sitting between them. The CDR3 totals 14 residues. Per the germline V gene, CDR1 is LNHDA and CDR2 is SQIVND (reference sequence). CDR3 region: CASTEEGVNQPQHF. CDR3 sequence (DNA): TGTGCCAGTACCGAAGAGGGCGTCAATCAGCCCCAGCATTTT.

The chain has TRBV28 and TRBJ1-1; unclear D gene. Germline lookup yields CDR1 MDHEN and CDR2 SYDVKM. The CDR3 is 14 amino acids. V was clipped by 2 bases and J by 3 bases, with 10 bases between them. CDR3 coding DNA: TGTGCCAGCAGTTTAGAGCGATGGGACACTGAAGCTTTCTTT. Its protein product is CASSLERWDTEAFF.

The chain combines TRBV2 with TRBJ1-2, with 7 nucleotides matching TRBD1. The V segment lost 4 bases and the J segment 3 bases; nucleotides outside the gene matches: 2. The CDR3 is 13 residues long. The V gene's germline CDR1 is SNHLY and CDR2 FYNNEI. The DNA for the CDR3 is TGTGCCAGCAGTGGCAGGGGGGACTATGGCTACACCTTC. Translated, it gives CASSGRGDYGYTF.

This clone has only a few counts. The chain combines TRBV5-1 with TRBJ1-1; a possible D gene is TRBD1 (6 bases). V was shortened by 4 bases and J by 1 base, with 17 bases between the two germline ends. This CDR3 spans 16 amino acids. CDR1 SGHRS and CDR2 YFSETQ come from the germline V gene. This CDR3 reads CASSLGAWQTNTEAFF. CDR3 bases: TGCGCCAGCAGCCTGGGGGCCTGGCAGACGAACACTGAAGCTTTCTTT.